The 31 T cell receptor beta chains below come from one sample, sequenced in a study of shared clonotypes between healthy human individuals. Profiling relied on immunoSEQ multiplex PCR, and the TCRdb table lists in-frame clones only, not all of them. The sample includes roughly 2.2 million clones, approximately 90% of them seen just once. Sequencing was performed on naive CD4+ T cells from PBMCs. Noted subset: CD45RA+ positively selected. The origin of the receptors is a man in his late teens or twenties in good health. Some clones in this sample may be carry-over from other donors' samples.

The DNA for the CDR3 is TGTGCCAGCAGTTCCTACCAATACGAGCAGTACTTC. Its protein product is CASSSYQYEQYF. The chain couples TRBV28 to TRBJ2-7, with D unclear. V was clipped by 4 bases and J by 4 bases, with 8 bases between them. The CDR3 is made up of 12 amino acids. The germline gives CDR1 MDHEN, CDR2 SYDVKM.

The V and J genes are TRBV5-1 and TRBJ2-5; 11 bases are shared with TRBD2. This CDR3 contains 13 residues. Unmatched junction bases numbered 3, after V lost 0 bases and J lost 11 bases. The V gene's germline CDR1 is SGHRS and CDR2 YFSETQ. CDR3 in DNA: TGCGCCAGCAGCTTGGGGGGACTAGCGGATCAGTACTTC. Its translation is CASSLGGLADQYF.

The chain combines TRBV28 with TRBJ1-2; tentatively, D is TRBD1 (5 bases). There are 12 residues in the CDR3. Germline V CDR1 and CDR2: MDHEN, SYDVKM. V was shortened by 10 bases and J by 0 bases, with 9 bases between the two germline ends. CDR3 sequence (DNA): TGTGCCATTAAGACAGCTAACTATGGCTACACCTTC. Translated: CAIKTANYGYTF.

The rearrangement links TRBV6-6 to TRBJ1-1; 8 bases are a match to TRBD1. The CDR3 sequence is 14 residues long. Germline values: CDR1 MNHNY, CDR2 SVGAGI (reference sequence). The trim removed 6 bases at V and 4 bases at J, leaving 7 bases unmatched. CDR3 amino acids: CASRKGQGLTEAFF. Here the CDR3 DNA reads TGTGCCAGCAGGAAAGGACAGGGACTCACTGAAGCTTTCTTT.

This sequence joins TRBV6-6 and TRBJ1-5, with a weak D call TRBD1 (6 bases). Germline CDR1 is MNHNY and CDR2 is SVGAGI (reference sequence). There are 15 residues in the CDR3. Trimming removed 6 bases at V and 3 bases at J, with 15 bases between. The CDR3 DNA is TGTGCCAGCAGATCCCCATCAGGGGACAATCAGCCCCAGCATTTT. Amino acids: CASRSPSGDNQPQHF.

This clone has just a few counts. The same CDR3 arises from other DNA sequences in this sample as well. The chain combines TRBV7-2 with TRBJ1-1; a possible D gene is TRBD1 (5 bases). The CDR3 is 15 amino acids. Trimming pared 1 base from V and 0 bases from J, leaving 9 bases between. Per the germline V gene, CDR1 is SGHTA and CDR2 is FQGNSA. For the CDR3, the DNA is TGTGCCAGCAGCTTAGTTGGGGCCTTGAACACTGAAGCTTTCTTT. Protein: CASSLVGALNTEAFF.

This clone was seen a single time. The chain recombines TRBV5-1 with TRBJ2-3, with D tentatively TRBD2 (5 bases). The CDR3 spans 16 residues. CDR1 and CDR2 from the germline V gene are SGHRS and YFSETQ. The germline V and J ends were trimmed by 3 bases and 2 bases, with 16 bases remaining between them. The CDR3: CASSSPTQRATDTQYF. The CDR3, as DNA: TGCGCCAGCAGCTCCCCTACTCAGAGGGCCACAGATACGCAGTATTTT.

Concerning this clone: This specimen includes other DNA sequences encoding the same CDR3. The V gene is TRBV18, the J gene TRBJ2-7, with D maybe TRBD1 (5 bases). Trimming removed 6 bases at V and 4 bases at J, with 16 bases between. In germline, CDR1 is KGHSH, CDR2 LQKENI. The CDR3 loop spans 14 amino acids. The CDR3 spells CASSPRDLSYEQYF. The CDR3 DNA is TGTGCCAGCTCCCCCAGGGATTTATCTTACGAGCAGTACTTC.

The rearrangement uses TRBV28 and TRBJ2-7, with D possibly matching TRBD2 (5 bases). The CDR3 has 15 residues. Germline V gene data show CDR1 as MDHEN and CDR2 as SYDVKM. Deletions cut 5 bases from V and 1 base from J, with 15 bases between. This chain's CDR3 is CASSPNGRRSYEQYF. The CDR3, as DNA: TGTGCCAGCAGTCCTAATGGCCGGAGGTCCTACGAGCAGTACTTC.

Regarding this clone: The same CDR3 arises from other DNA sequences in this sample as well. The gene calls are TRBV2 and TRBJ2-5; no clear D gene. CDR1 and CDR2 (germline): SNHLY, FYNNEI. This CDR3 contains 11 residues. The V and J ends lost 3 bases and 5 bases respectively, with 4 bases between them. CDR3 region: CASSDWETQYF. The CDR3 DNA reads TGTGCCAGCAGTGACTGGGAGACCCAGTACTTC.

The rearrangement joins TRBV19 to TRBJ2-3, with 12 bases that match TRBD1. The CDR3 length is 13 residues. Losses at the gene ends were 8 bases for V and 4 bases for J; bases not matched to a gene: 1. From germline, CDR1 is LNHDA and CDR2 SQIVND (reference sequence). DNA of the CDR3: TGTGCCAGTGGGACAGGGGGCGCAGATACGCAGTATTTT. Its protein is CASGTGGADTQYF. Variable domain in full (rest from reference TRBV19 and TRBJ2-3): DGGITQSPKYLFRKEGQNVTLSCEQNLNHDAMYWYRQDPGQGLRLIYYSQIVNDFQKGDIAEGYSVSREKKESFPLTVTSAQKNPTAFYLCASGTGGADTQYFGPGTRLTVL.

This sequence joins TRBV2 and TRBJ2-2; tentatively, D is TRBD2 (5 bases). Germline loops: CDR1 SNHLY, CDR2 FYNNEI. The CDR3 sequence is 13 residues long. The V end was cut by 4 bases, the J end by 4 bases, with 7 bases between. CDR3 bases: TGTGCCAGCAGTGTGACTATCACCGGGGAGCTGTTTTTT. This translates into CASSVTITGELFF. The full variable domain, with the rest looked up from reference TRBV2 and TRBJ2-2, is EPEVTQTPSHQVTQMGQEVILRCVPISNHLYFYWYRQILGQKVEFLVSFYNNEISEKSEIFDDQFSVERPDGSNFTLKIRSTKLEDSAMYFCASSVTITGELFFGEGSRLTVL.

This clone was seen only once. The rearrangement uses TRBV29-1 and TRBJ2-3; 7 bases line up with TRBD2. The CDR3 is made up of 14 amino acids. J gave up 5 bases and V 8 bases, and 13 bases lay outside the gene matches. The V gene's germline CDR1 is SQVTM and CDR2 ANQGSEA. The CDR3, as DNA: TGCAGCTTTATGAAGGGAGGGCCGGTAGATACGCAGTATTTT. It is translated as CSFMKGGPVDTQYF.

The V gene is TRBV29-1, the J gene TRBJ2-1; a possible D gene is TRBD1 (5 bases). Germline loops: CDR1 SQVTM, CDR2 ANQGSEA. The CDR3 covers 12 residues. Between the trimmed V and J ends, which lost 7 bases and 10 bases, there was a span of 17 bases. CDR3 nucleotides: TGCAGCGCCTCCGGACAACCCGGGGAGCAGTTCTTC. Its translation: CSASGQPGEQFF.

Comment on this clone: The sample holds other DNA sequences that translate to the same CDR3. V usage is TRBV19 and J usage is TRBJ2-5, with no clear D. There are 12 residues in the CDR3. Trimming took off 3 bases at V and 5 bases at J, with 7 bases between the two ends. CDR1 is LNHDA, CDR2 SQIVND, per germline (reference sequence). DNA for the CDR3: TGTGCCAGTAGTATGCTGGGGGAGACCCAGTACTTC. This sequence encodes CASSMLGETQYF.

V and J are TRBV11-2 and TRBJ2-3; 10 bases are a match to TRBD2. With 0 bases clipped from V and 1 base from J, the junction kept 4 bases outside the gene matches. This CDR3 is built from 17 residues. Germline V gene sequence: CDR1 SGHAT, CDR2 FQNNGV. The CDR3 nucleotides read TGTGCCAGCAGCTTAGACCGGACTAGCGGAGGCACAGATACGCAGTATTTT. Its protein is CASSLDRTSGGTDTQYF.

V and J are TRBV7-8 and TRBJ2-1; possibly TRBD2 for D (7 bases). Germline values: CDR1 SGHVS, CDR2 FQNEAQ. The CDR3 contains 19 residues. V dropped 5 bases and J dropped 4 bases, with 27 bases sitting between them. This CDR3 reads CASSPQGRALAPLYNEQFF. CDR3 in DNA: TGTGCCAGCAGCCCTCAGGGGAGGGCCCTGGCCCCCCTGTACAATGAGCAGTTCTTC.

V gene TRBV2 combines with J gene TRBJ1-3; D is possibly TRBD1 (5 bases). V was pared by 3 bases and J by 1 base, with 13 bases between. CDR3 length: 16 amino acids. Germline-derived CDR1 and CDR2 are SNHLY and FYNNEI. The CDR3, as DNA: TGTGCCAGCAGTGACAGGGCCCCAGGGTCTGGAAACACCATATATTTT. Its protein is CASSDRAPGSGNTIYF.

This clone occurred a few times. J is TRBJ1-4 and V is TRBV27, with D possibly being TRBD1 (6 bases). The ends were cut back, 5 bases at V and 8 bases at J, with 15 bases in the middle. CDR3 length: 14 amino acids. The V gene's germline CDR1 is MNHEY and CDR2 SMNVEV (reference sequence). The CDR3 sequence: CASSLTGPGEKLFF. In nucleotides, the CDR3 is TGTGCCAGCAGTCTCACAGGGCCGGGCGAAAAACTGTTTTTT.

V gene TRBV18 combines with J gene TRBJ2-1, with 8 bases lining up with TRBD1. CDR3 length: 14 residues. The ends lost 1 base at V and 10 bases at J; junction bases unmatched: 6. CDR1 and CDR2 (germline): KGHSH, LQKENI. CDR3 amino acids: CASSPRTGRGEQFF. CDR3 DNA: TGTGCCAGCTCACCACGGACAGGGCGAGGGGAGCAGTTCTTC.

The CDR3 reads CASSFYGSPQNIQYF. In nucleotides, the CDR3 is TGTGCCAGCAGCTTTTACGGGAGTCCCCAAAACATTCAGTACTTC. The rearrangement uses TRBV7-9 and TRBJ2-4; D is possibly TRBD2 (6 bases). The V end lost 3 bases, the J end lost 5 bases, and 14 bases lay between the germline ends. CDR3 length: 15 residues. The germline V gene encodes CDR1 SEHNR and CDR2 FQNEAQ (reference sequence).

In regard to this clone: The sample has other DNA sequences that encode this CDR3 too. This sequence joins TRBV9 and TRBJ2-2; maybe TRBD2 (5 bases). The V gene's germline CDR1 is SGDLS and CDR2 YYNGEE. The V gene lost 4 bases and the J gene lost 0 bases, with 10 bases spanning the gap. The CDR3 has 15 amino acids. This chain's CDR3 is CASSPTGTNTGELFF. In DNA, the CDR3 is TGTGCCAGCAGCCCCACCGGGACGAACACCGGGGAGCTGTTTTTT.

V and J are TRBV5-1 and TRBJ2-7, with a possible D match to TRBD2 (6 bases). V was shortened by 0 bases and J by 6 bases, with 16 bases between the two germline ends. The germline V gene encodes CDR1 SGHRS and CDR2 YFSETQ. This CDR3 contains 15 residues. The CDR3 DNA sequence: TGCGCCAGCAGCTTGGCGGGAGAGAGGAGCTTCGAGCAGTACTTC. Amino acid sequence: CASSLAGERSFEQYF.

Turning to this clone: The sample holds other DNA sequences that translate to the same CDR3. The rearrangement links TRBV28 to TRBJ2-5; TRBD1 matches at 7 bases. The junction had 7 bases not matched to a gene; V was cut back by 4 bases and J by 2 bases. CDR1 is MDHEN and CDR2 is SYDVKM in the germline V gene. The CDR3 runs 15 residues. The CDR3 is CASSSPGTAQETQYF. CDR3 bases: TGTGCCAGCAGTTCCCCCGGGACAGCTCAAGAGACCCAGTACTTC.

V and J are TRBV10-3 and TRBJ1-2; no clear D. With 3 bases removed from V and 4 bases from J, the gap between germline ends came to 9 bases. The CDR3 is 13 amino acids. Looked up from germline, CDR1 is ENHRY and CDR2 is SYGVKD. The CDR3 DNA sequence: TGTGCCATCAGTGAAGGAGGGCCCTATGGCTACACCTTC. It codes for CAISEGGPYGYTF.

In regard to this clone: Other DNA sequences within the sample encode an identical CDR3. CDR3 nucleotides: TGTGCCAGCTCACCACGGGCAACTAATGAAAAACTGTTTTTT. This codes for CASSPRATNEKLFF. The chain carries TRBV18 and TRBJ1-4; D is unresolved. The germline V and J ends were trimmed by 1 base and 0 bases, with 3 bases remaining between them. Germline CDR1 reads KGHSH; CDR2 reads LQKENI. There are 14 residues in the CDR3.

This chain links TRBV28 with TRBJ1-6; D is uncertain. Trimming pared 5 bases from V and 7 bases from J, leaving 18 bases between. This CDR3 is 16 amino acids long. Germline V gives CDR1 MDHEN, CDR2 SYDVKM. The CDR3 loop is CASSPTSWGRNSPLHF. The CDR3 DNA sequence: TGTGCCAGCAGTCCAACTTCATGGGGAAGAAATTCACCCCTCCACTTT.

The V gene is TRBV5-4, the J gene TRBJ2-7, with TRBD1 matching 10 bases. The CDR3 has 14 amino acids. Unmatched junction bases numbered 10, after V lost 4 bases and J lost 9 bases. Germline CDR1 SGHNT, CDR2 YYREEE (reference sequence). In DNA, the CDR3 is TGTGCCAGCAGCACCCGGGACAGGGGAATGGGGCAGTACTTC. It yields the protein CASSTRDRGMGQYF.

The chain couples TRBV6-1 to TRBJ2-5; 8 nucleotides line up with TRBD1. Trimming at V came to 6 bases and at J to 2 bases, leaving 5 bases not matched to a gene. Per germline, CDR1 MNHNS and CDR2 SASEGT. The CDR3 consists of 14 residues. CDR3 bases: TGTGCCAGCAGCGCGGACAGGGTTCAAGAGACCCAGTACTTC. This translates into CASSADRVQETQYF.

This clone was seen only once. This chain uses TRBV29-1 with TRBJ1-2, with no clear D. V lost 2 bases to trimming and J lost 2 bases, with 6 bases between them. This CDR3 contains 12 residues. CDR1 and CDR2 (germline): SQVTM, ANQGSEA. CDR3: CSVELGNYGYTF. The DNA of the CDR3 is TGCAGCGTTGAATTGGGAAACTATGGCTACACCTTC.

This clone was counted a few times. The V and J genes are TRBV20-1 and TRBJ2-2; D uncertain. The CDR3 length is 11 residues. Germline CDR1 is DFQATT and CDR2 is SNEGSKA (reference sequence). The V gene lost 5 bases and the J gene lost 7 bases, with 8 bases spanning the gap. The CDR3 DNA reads TGCAGTGCTTCGGATGACGGGGAGCTGTTTTTT. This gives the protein CSASDDGELFF.